Reported below is one T cell receptor beta chain. The antigen is unknown. The sample originates from a study of shared clonotypes between healthy human individuals. The CDR3 runs to 14 residues. With 3 bases clipped from V and 9 bases from J, the junction kept 8 bases outside the gene matches. Germline lookup yields CDR1 SGHNT and CDR2 YYREEE (reference sequence). Study-wide results and caveats: Deeper or shallower sequencing was expected to change how clonotypes are shared among donors.

Assay runs were performed at deep level. Sequenced by immunoSEQ multiplex PCR; TCRdb stores in-frame clones only, minus some. The data show about 460,000 clones, more than 70% seen once. Each of the donors was a healthy adult who was HIV-negative and had not had a recent acute infection or vaccination. V gene TRBV5-4 combines with J gene TRBJ2-2; 7 nucleotides line up with TRBD1. The sequenced sample consisted of PBMCs. The source is a woman aged 40 to 50 in good health. Some clones in this sample may be carry-over from other donors' samples. The CDR3 nucleotides are TGTGCCAGCAGCTCGAAGACAGGGATCAGGGAGCTGTTTTTT. Protein product: CASSSKTGIRELFF.